Sequencing of this TCR beta chain was carried out in a study of shared clonotypes between healthy human individuals. Study results and limitations: Naive subsets usually exceeded memory subsets in estimated richness. Generation probability values for non-shared clonotypes were lower than those for clonotypes shared by all four donors.

The CDR3 runs to 16 residues. Trimming took 0 bases from V and 2 from J, leaving 11 bases between them. CDR1 MNHNY and CDR2 SVGAGI come from the germline V gene (reference sequence). The table lists this clone with a count of one. Antigen unknown. Only in-frame clones appear in the TCRdb table, and some are missing; sequencing was by immunoSEQ multiplex PCR. This sample carries about 820,000 clones, roughly 92% of them seen once, and the ten largest clones take 24%. It was CD45RO-negative cells, positively selected for CCR7, that made up naive CD8 cells, with terminally differentiated effector memory CD45RA+ cells excluded.

The rearrangement links TRBV6-6 to TRBJ2-1, with D perhaps matching TRBD1 (5 bases). The TCR originated in a man aged 25 to 45 in good health. Sequencing was carried out using naive CD8+ T cells sorted from blood. CDR3 in DNA: TGTGCCAGCAGTTACTCGACGGACACTGCCTACAATGAGCAGTTCTTC. Encoded protein: CASSYSTDTAYNEQFF.